This T cell receptor (beta chain) appears in the sequencing data of a study of blood T cell repertoires in COVID-19. Study at large: Samples came from the United States, Italy and Spain, spanning acute and convalescent COVID-19. T cells, B-cell-depleted T cells, or PBMCs supplied cDNA or gDNA.

In the authors' methods: Reference gene primer amplification in the assay estimated nucleated cell counts. Produced via immunoSEQ multiplex PCR; TCRdb's table is partial and in-frame only. That table gives V, J and clone size, and the DNA gave D and trimming. The sample carries 55,000 to 90,000 clones, roughly 86% recorded once. The table lists this clone with a count of one. CDR1 and CDR2 (germline): MNHEY, SVGAGI. The CDR3 totals 15 residues. V dropped 6 bases and J dropped 1 base, with 13 bases sitting between them. The J gene is TRBJ1-5, the V gene TRBV6-5, with D tentatively TRBD1 (5 bases). The source material was peripheral blood. The TCR comes from a man between 65 and 85 years old with active COVID-19. This CDR3 is CASSPGRQSNQPQHF. The CDR3, as DNA: TGTGCCAGCAGCCCCGGGCGACAGAGCAATCAGCCCCAGCATTTT.